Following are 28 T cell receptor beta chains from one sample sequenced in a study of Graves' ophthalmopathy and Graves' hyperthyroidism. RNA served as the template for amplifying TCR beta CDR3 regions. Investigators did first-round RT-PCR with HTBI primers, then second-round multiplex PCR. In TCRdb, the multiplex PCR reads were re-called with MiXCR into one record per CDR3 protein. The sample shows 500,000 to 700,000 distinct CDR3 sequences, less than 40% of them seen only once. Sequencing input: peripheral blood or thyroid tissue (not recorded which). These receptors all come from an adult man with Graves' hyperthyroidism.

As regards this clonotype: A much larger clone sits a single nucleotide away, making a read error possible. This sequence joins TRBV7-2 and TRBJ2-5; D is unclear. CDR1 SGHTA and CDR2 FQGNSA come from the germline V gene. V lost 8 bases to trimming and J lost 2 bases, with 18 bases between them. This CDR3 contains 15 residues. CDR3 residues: CASGDYSFYQETQYF. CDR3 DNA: TGTGCCAGCGGTGATTACAGCTTTTATCAAGAGACCCAGTACTTC.

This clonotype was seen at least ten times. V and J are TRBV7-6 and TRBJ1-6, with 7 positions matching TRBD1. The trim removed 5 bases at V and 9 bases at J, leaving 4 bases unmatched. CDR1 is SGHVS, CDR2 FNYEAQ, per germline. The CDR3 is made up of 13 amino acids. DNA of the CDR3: TGTGCCAGCAGCGAGGGGGCAGGTTCACCCCTCCACTTT. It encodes CASSEGAGSPLHF.

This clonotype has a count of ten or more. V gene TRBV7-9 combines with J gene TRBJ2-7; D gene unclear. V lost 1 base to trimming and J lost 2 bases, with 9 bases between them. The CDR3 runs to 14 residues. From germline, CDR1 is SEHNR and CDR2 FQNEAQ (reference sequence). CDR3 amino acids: CASSLGGRTYEQYF. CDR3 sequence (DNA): TGTGCCAGCAGCTTAGGAGGAAGGACCTACGAGCAGTACTTC.

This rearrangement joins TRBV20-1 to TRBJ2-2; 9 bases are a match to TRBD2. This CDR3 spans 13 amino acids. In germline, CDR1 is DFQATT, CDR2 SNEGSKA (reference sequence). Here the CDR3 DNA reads TGCAGCGCCCTAGCGGGGTATGGCGGGGAGCTGTTTTTT. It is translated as CSALAGYGGELFF.

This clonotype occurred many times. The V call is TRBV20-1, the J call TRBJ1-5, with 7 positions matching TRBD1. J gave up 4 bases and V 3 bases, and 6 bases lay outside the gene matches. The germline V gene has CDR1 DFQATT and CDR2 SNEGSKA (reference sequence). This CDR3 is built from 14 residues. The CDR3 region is CSASPDRDNQPQHF. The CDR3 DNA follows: TGCAGTGCTAGTCCCGACAGGGATAATCAGCCCCAGCATTTT.

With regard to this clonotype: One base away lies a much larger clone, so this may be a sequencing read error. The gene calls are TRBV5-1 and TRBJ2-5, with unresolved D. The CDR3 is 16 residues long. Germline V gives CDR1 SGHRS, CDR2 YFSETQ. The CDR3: CASSRPGARGQETQYF. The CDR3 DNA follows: TGTGCCAGCAGCCGGCCCGGCGCGAGAGGCCAAGAGACCCAGTACTTC.

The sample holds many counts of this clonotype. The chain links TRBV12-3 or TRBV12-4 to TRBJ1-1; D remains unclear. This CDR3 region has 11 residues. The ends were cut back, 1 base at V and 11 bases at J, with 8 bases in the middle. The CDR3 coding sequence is TGTGCCAGCAGTTTAGGCTCTGGGGCTTTCTTT. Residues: CASSLGSGAFF.

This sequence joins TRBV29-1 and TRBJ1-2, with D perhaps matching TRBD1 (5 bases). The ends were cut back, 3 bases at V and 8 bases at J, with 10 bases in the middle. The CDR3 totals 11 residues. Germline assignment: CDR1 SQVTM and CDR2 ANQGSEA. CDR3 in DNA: TGCAGCGTTGATGGGGCTGGAGGCTACACCTTC. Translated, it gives CSVDGAGGYTF. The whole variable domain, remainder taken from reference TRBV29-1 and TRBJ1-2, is SAVISQKPSRDICQRGTSLTIQCQVDSQVTMMFWYRQQPGQSLTLIATANQGSEATYESGFVIDKFPISRPNLTFSTLTVSNMSPEDSSIYLCSVDGAGGYTFGSGTRLTVV.

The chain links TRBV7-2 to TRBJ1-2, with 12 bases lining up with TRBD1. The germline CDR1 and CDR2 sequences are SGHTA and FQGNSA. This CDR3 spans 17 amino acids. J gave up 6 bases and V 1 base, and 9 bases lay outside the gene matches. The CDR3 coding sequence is TGTGCCAGCAGCTTAGTGGGGACAGGGGGCGTCCCGAATGGCTACACCTTC. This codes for CASSLVGTGGVPNGYTF.

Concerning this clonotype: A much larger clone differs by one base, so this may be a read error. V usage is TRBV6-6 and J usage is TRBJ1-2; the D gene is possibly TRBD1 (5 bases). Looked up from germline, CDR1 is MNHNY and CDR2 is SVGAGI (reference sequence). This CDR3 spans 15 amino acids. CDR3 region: CASSYSGTGNYGHTF. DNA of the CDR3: TGTGCCAGCAGTTATTCCGGGACGGGGAACTATGGCCACACCTTC.

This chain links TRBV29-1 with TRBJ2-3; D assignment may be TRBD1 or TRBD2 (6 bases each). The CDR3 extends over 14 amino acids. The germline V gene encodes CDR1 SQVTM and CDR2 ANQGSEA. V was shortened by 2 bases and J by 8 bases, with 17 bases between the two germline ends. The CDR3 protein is CSVELRGTPPTQYF. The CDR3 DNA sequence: TGCAGCGTTGAATTACGGGGGACACCTCCTACGCAGTATTTT.

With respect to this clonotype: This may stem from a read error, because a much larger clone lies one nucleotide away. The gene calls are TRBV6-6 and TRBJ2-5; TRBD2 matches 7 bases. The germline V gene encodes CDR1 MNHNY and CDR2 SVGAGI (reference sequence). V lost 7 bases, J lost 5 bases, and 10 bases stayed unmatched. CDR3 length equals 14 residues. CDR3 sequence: CASIRAGTEETQYF. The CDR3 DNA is TGTGCCAGCATACGAGCGGGGACGGAGGAGACCCAGTACTTC.

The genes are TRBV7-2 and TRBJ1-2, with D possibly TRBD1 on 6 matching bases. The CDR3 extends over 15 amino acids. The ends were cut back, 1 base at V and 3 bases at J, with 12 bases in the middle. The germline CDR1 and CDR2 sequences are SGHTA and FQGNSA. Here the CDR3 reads CASSLVGGQHYGYTF. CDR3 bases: TGTGCCAGCAGCTTAGTAGGAGGACAGCACTATGGCTACACCTTC.

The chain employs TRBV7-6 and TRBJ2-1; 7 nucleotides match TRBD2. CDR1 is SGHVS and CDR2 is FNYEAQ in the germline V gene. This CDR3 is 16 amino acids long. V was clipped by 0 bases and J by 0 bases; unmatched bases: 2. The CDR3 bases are TGTGCCAGCAGCTTAGCGGCGGGGGACTCCTACAATGAGCAGTTCTTC. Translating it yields CASSLAAGDSYNEQFF.

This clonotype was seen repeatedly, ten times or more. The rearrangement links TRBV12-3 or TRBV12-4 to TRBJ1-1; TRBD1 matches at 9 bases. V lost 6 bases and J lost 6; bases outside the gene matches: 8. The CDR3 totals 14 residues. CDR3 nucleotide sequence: TGTGCCAGCAGCCGGGGACAGGGAGAAGCTGAAGCTTTCTTT. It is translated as CASSRGQGEAEAFF.

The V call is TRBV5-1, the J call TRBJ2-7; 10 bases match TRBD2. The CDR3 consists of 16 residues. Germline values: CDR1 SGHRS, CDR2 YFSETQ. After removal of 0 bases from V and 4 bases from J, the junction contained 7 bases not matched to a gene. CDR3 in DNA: TGCGCCAGCAGCTTGGGTTCCCCTAGCGGGGGATACGAGCAGTACTTC. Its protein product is CASSLGSPSGGYEQYF.

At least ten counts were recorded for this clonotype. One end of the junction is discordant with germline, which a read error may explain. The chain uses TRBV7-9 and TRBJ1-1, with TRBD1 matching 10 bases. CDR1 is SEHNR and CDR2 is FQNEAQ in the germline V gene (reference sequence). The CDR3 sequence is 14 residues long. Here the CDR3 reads CASSLDRGDTEAFF. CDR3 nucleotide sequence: TGCGCCAGCAGCTTGGACAGGGGGGACACTGAAGCTTTCTTT.

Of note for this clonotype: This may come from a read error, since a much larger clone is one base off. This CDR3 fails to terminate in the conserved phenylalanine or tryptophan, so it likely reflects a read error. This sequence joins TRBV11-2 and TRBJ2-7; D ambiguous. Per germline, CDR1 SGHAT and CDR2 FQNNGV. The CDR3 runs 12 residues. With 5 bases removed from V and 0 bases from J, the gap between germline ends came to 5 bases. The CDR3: CASSRLSYEQYS. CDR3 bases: TGTGCCAGCAGCCGACTCTCCTACGAGCAGTACTCC.

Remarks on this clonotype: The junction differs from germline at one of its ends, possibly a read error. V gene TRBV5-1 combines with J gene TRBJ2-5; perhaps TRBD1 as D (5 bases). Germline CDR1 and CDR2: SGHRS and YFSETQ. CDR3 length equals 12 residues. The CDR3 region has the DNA TGCGCCAGCAGCCTTGGACACCTCGGTCCGTTCTTC. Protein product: CASSLGHLGPFF.

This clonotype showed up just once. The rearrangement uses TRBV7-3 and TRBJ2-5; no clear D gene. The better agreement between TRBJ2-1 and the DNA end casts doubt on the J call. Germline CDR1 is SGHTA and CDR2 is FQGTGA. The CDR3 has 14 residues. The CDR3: CASSSERVSDEQFF. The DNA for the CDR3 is TGTGCCAGCAGCTCAGAACGGGTCAGCGATGAGCAGTTCTTC.

Written as DNA, the CDR3 is TGCAGCTTAACCCACGGACAGGGGGAGGACTACACCTTC. Translating gives CSLTHGQGEDYTF. The chain is built from TRBV29-1 and TRBJ1-2; 10 nucleotides align to TRBD1. The CDR3 has 13 amino acids. Germline lookup yields CDR1 SQVTM and CDR2 ANQGSEA. J lost 10 bases, V lost 8 bases, and 13 bases had no gene match. Drawing the rest from reference TRBV29-1 and TRBJ1-2, the complete variable domain is SAVISQKPSRDICQRGTSLTIQCQVDSQVTMMFWYRQQPGQSLTLIATANQGSEATYESGFVIDKFPISRPNLTFSTLTVSNMSPEDSSIYLCSLTHGQGEDYTFGSGTRLTVV.

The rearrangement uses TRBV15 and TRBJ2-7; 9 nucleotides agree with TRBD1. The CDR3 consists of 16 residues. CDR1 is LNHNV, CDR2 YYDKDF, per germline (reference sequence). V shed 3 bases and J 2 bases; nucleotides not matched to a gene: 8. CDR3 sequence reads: CATSSDLRTGAYEQYF. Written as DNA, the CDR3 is TGTGCCACCAGCAGTGATTTGAGGACAGGGGCCTACGAGCAGTACTTC. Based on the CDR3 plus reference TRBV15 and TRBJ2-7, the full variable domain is DAMVIQNPRYQVTQFGKPVTLSCSQTLNHNVMYWYQQKSSQAPKLLFHYYDKDFNNEADTPDNFQSRRPNTSFCFLDIRSPGLGDTAMYLCATSSDLRTGAYEQYFGPGTRLTVT.

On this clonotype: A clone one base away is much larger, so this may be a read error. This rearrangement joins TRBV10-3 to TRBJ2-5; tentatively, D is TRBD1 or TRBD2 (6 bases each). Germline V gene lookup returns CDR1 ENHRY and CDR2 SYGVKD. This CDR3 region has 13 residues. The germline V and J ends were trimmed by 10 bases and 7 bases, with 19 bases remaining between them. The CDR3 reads CASVGGQRGTQYF. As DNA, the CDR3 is TGTGCCAGCGTGGGGGGACAACGAGGGACCCAGTACTTC.

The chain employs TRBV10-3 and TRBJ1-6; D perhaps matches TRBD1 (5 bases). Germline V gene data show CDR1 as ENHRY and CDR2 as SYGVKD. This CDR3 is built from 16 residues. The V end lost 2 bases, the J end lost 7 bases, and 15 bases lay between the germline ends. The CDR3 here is CAISERAGLENSPLHF. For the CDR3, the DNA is TGTGCCATCAGTGAGCGTGCAGGGTTGGAGAATTCACCCCTCCACTTT.

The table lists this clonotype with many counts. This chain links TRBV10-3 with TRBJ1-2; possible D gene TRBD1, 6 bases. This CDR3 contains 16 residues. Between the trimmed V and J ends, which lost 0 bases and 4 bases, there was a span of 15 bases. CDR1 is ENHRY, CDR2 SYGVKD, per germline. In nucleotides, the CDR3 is TGTGCCATCAGTGAGTCGATATCGACAGGAACCTATGGCTACACCTTC. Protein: CAISESISTGTYGYTF.

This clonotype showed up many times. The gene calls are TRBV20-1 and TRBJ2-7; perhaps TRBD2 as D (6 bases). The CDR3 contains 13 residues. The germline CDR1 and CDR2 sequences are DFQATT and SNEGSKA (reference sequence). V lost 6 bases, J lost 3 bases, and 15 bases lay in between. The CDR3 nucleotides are TGCAGTGCAATTTTAGCGGTGGACTACGAGCAGTACTTC. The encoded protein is CSAILAVDYEQYF.

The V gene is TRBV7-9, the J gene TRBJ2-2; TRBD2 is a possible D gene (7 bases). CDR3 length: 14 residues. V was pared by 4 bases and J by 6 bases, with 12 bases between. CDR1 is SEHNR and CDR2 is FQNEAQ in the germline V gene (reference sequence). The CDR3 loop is CASSSDGGPGELFF. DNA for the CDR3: TGTGCCAGCAGCTCGGACGGGGGGCCCGGGGAGCTGTTTTTT.

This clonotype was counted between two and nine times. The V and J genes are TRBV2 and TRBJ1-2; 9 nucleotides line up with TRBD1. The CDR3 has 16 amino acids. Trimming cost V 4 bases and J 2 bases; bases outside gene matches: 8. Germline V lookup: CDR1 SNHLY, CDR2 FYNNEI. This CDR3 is CASSGPRTGANYGYTF. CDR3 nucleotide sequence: TGTGCCAGCAGTGGTCCCCGGACAGGGGCCAACTATGGCTACACCTTC.